These T cell receptor beta chains were read from a single sample in a study of follicular helper T cells after annual influenza vaccination. The data were produced by immunoSEQ multiplex PCR, yet TCRdb's version contains in-frame clones alone and is incomplete. Altogether about 6,800 clones are present, roughly 90% being singletons, with the ten largest covering roughly 0.69%. Here the sequenced sample was CXCR5+ CD38- circulating T follicular helper cells from blood, taken 7 days after influenza vaccination. The receptors come from an adult who received the influenza vaccine. CDR3s include the opening cysteine and the closing phenylalanine or tryptophan. Each record gives: J gene, CDR3 length, V gene, CDR3 protein.

TRBJ1-1 16 TRBV5-1 CASSLGTGRGNTEAFF
TRBJ2-2 15 TRBV5-4 CASSLTSGNTGELFF
TRBJ1-5 17 TRBV7-5 CARSLTTRDREGQPQHF
TRBJ2-2 15 TRBV2 CASTPGTSGAGELFF
TRBJ2-2 16 TRBV23-1 CASSRGLAGITGELFF
TRBJ2-3 15 TRBV6-1 CASSATSGGTDTQYF
TRBJ1-5 14 TRBV29-1 CSVETGVSNQPQHF
TRBJ1-1 15 TRBV6-5 CASSYQLGPNTEAFF
TRBJ2-7 11 TRBV28 CASVDSYEQYF
TRBJ2-3 15 TRBV27 CASSFFSGRTDTQYF
TRBJ2-3 14 TRBV10-3 CAISADRGTDTQYF
TRBJ2-2 14 TRBV5-1 CASKVSAQTGELFF
TRBJ2-7 12 TRBV25-1 CASSDSRAEQYF
TRBJ1-4 15 TRBV9 CASSFTPGLDEKLFF
TRBJ1-2 18 TRBV12-5 CASGLVRGQGATIYGYTF
TRBJ2-3 16 TRBV4-3 CASSLEGSQDADTQYF
TRBJ2-1 14 TRBV30 CAWSHRGAGNEQFF
TRBJ1-5 13 TRBV5-1 CASSLWTDQPQHF
TRBJ1-5 14 TRBV5-1 CASSLEGSLSAQHF
TRBJ1-4 16 TRBV5-1 CASSLSARITNEKLFF
TRBJ1-6 15 TRBV19 CASRTTGPEFSPLHF
TRBJ1-2 15 TRBV7-8 CASSLARQGLDGYTF
TRBJ1-1 13 TRBV5-1 CASSLQGTTEAFF
TRBJ1-6 16 TRBV7-2 CASSPAVPLGSFPLHF
TRBJ1-1 16 TRBV7-1 CASSSRGVGRHTEAFF
TRBJ2-7 14 TRBV5-1 CASSLTGAPYEQYF
TRBJ2-7 13 TRBV7-6 CASSFGGAREQYF
TRBJ2-3 11 TRBV10-3 CAIRNTDTQYF
TRBJ1-5 13 TRBV18 CASSPKGDQPQHF
TRBJ2-1 16 TRBV4-1 CASSRESGSYVNEQFF
TRBJ2-3 16 TRBV7-2 CASSLVGAGGLPRQYF
TRBJ1-4 15 TRBV18 CASSPRTGGNEKLFF
TRBJ2-4 15 TRBV19 CASIEGGAGRKIQYF
TRBJ2-1 13 TRBV13 CASIRAGGHEQFF
TRBJ2-5 17 TRBV5-8 CASSRFRGVSTGKIPYF
TRBJ1-1 12 TRBV19 CASSMGNTEAFF
TRBJ1-5 16 TRBV10-3 CAISVSGRDPNQPQHF
TRBJ2-2 15 TRBV11-2 CASSTLQGGTGELFF